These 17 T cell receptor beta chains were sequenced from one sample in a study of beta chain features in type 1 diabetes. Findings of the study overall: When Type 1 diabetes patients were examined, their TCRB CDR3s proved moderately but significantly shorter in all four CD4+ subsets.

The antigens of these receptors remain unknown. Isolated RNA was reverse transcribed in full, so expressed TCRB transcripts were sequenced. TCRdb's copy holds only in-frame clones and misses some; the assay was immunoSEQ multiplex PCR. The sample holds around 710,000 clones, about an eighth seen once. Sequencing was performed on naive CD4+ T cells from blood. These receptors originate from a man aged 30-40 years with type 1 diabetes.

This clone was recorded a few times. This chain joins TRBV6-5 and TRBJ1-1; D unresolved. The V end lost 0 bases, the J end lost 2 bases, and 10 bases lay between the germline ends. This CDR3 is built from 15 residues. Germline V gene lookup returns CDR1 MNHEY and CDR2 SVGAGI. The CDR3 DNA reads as TGTGCCAGCAGTTACTCGCAGGCCACCAACACTGAAGCTTTCTTT. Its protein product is CASSYSQATNTEAFF.

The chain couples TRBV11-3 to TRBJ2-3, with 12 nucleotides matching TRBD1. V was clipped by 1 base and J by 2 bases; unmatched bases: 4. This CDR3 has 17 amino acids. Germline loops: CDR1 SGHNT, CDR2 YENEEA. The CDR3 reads CASSLAPGQGATDTQYF. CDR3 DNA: TGTGCCAGCAGCTTAGCCCCGGGACAGGGGGCCACAGATACGCAGTATTTT.

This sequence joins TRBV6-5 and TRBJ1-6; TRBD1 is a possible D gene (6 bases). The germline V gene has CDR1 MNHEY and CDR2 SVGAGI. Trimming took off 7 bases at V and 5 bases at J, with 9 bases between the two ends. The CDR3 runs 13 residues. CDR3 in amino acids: CASTTGNNSPLHF. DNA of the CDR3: TGTGCCAGCACTACAGGGAATAATTCACCCCTCCACTTT.

CDR3 region: CSVMTGPETQYF. The DNA of the CDR3 is TGCAGCGTTATGACAGGGCCCGAGACCCAGTACTTC. The V gene is TRBV29-1, the J gene TRBJ2-5; 7 nucleotides agree with TRBD1. CDR1 is SQVTM and CDR2 is ANQGSEA in the germline V gene. This CDR3 comprises 12 residues. V was clipped by 5 bases and J by 5 bases; unmatched bases: 5.

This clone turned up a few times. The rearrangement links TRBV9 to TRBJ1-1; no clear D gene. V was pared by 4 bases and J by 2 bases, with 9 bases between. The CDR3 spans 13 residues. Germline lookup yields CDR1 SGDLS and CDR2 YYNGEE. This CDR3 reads CASSPGPNTEAFF. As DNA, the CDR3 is TGTGCCAGCAGCCCCGGGCCTAACACTGAAGCTTTCTTT.

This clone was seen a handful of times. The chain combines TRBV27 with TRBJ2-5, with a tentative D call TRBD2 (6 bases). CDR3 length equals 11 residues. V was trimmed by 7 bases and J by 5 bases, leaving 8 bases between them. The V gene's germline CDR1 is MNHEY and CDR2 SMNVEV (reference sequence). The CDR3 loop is CASNRGETQYF. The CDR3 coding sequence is TGTGCCAGCAATCGGGGGGAGACCCAGTACTTC.

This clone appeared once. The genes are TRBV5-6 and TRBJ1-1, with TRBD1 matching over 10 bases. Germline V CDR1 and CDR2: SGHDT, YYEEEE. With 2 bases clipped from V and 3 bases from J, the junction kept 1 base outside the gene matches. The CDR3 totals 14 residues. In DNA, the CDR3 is TGTGCCAGCAGCTTCGGGACAGGGGACACTGAAGCTTTCTTT. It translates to CASSFGTGDTEAFF.

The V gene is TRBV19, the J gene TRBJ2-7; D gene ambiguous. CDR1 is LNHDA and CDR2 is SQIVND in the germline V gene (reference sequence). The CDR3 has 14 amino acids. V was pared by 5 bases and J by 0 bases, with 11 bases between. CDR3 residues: CASSRGQISYEQYF. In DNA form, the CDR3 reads TGTGCCAGTAGTCGCGGCCAAATCTCCTACGAGCAGTACTTC.

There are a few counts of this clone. The CDR3 coding sequence is TGTGCCAGCTCACCGGACAGGGTCAACCAGCCCCAGCATTTT. Residues: CASSPDRVNQPQHF. The rearrangement joins TRBV18 to TRBJ1-5; the match to TRBD1 covers 8 bases. The CDR3 consists of 14 residues. V lost 3 bases to trimming and J lost 7 bases; unmatched junction nucleotides: 5. Germline CDR1 is KGHSH and CDR2 is LQKENI. The full variable domain, with the rest looked up from reference TRBV18 and TRBJ1-5, is NAGVMQNPRHLVRRRGQEARLRCSPMKGHSHVYWYRQLPEEGLKFMVYLQKENIIDESGMPKERFSAEFPKEGPSILRIQQVVRGDSAAYFCASSPDRVNQPQHFGDGTRLSIL.

Here the CDR3 reads CASSEDRYGYGYTF. The CDR3 DNA follows: TGTGCCAGCAGTGAAGACAGGTACGGCTATGGCTACACCTTC. The rearrangement joins TRBV25-1 to TRBJ1-2; possible D gene TRBD1, 6 bases. The CDR3 has 14 residues. Germline CDR1 is MGHDK and CDR2 is SYGVNS. The ends were cut back, 2 bases at V and 4 bases at J, with 11 bases in the middle.

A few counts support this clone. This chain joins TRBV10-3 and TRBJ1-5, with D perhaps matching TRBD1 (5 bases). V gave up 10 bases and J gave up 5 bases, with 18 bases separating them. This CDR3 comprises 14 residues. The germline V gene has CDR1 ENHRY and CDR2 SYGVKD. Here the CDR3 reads CATGLWEGHQPQHF. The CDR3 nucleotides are TGTGCCACCGGCCTTTGGGAGGGACATCAGCCCCAGCATTTT.

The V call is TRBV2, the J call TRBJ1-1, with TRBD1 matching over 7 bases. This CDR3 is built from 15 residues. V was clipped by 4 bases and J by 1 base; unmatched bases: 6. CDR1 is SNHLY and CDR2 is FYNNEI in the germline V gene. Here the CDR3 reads CASSGQQGWNTEAFF. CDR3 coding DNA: TGTGCCAGCAGTGGACAACAGGGGTGGAACACTGAAGCTTTCTTT.

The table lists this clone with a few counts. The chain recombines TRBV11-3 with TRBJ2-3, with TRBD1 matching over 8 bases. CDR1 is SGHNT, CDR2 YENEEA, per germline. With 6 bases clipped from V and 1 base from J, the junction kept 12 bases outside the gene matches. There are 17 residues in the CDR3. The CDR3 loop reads CASSSRQGRGGTDTQYF. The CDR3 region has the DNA TGTGCCAGCAGTAGTAGACAGGGGCGAGGTGGCACAGATACGCAGTATTTT.

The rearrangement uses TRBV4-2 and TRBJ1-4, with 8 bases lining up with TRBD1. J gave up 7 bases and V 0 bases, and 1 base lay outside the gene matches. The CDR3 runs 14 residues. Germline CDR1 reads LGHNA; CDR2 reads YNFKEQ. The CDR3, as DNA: TGTGCCAGCAGCCAAGATGGGACAGGTGAAAAACTGTTTTTT. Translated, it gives CASSQDGTGEKLFF.

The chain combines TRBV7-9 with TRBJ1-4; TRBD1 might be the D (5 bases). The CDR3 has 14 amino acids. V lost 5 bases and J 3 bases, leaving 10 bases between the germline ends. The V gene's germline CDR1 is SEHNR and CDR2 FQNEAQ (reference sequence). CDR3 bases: TGTGCCAGCAGCCTCGACAGTTCTAATGAAAAACTGTTTTTT. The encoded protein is CASSLDSSNEKLFF.

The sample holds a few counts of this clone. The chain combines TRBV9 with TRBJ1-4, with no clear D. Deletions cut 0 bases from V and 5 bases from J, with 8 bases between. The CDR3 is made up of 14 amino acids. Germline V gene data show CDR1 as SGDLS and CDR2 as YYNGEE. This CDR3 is CASSVEAGNEKLFF. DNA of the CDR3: TGTGCCAGCAGCGTAGAGGCGGGGAATGAAAAACTGTTTTTT.

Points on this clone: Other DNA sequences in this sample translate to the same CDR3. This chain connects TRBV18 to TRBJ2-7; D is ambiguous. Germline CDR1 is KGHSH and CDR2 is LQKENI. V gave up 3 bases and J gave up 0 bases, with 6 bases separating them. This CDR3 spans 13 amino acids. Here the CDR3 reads CASSPPASYEQYF. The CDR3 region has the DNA TGTGCCAGCTCACCGCCGGCCTCCTACGAGCAGTACTTC.